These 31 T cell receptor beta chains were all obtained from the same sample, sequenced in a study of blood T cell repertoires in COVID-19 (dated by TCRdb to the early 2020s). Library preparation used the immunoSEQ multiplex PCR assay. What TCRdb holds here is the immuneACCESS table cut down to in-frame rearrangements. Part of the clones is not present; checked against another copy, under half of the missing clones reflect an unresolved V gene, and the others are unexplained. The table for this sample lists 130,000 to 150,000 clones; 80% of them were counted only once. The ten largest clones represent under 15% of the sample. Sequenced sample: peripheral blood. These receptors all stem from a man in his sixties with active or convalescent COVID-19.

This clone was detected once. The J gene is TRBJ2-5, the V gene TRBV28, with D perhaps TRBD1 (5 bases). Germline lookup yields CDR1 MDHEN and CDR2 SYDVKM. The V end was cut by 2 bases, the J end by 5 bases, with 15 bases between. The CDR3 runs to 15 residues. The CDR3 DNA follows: TGTGCCAGCAGTTTACCACAGGTCTCGATGGAGACCCAGTACTTC. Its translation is CASSLPQVSMETQYF. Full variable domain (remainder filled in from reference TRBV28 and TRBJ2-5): DVKVTQSSRYLVKRTGEKVFLECVQDMDHENMFWYRQDPGLGLRLIYFSYDVKMKEKGDIPEGYSVSREKKERFSLILESASTNQTSMYLCASSLPQVSMETQYFGPGTRLLVL.

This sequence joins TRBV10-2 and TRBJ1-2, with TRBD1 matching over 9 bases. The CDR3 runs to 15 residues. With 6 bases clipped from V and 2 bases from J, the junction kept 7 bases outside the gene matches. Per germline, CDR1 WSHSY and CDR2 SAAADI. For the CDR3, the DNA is TGCGCCAGCAGGTGGGGGGACAGGGCCAACTATGGCTACACCTTC. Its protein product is CASRWGDRANYGYTF.

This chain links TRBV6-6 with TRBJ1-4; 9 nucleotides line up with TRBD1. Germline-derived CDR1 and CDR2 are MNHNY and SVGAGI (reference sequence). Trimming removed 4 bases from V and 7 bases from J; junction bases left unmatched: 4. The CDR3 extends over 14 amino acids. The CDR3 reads CASSLQGAGEKLFF. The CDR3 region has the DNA TGTGCCAGCAGTTTACAGGGGGCCGGTGAAAAACTGTTTTTT.

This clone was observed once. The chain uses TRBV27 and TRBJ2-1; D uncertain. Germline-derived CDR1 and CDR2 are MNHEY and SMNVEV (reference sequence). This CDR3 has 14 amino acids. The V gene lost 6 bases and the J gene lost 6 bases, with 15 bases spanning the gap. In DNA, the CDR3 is TGTGCCAGCAGCCCCAGGCCTGCGTCCAATGAGCAGTTCTTC. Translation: CASSPRPASNEQFF.

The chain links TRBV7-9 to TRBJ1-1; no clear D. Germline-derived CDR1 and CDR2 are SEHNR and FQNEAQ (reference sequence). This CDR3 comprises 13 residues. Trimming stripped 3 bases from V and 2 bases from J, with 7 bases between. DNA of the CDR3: TGTGCCAGCAGCTTGACAAGTAACACTGAAGCTTTCTTT. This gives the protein CASSLTSNTEAFF. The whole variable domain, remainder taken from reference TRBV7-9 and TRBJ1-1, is DTGVSQNPRHKITKRGQNVTFRCDPISEHNRLYWYRQTLGQGPEFLTYFQNEAQLEKSRLLSDRFSAERPKGSFSTLEIQRTEQGDSAMYLCASSLTSNTEAFFGQGTRLTVV.

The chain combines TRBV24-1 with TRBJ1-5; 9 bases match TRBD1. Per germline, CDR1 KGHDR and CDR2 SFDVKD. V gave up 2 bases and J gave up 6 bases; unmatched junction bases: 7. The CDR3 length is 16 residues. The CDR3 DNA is TGTGCCACCAGTGATTCCGGGACAGGGTTGCGTCAGCCCCAGCATTTT. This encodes CATSDSGTGLRQPQHF.

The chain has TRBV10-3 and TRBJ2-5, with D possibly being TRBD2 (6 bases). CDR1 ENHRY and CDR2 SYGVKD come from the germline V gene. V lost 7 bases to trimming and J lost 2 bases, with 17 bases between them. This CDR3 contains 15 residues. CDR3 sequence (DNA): TGTGCCATCACGCGGGACGCTTCCAGACAAGAGACCCAGTACTTC. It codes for CAITRDASRQETQYF.

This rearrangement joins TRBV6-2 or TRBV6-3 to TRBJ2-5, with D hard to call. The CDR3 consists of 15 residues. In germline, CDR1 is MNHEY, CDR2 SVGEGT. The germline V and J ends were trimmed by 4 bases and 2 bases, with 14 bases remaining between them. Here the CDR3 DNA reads TGTGCCAGCAGTTCCGGAGCGCCCGAACAAGAGACCCAGTACTTC. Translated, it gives CASSSGAPEQETQYF.

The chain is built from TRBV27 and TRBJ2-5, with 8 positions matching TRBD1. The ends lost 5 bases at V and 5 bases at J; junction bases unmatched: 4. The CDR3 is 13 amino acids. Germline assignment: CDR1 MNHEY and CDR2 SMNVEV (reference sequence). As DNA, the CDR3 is TGTGCCAGCAGTCGACAGGGGTCGGAGACCCAGTACTTC. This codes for CASSRQGSETQYF.

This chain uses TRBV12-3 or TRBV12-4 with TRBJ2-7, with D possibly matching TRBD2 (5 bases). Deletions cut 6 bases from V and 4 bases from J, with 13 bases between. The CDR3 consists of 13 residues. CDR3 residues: CASSLLGRYEQYF. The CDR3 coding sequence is TGTGCCAGCAGCCTACTAGGAAGGTACGAGCAGTACTTC.

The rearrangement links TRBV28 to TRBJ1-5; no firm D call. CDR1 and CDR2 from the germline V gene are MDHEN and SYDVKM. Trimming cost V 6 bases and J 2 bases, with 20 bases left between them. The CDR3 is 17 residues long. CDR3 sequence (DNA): TGTGCCAGCAGCCCCAGACTTTTCGAACTTGGCAATCAGCCCCAGCATTTT. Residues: CASSPRLFELGNQPQHF. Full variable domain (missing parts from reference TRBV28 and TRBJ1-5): DVKVTQSSRYLVKRTGEKVFLECVQDMDHENMFWYRQDPGLGLRLIYFSYDVKMKEKGDIPEGYSVSREKKERFSLILESASTNQTSMYLCASSPRLFELGNQPQHFGDGTRLSIL.

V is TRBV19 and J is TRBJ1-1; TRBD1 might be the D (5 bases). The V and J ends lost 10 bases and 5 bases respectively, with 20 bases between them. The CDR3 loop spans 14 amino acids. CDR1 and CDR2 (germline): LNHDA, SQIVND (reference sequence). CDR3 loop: CATAGALGGTEAFF. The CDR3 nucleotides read TGTGCCACCGCTGGGGCCTTGGGAGGGACTGAAGCTTTCTTT.

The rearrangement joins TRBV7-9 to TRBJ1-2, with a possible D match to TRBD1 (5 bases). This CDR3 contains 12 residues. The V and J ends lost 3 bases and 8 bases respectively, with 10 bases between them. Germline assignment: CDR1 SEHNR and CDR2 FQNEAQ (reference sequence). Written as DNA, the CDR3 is TGTGCCAGCAGCTTTTCAGGGCAAGGCTACACCTTC. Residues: CASSFSGQGYTF.

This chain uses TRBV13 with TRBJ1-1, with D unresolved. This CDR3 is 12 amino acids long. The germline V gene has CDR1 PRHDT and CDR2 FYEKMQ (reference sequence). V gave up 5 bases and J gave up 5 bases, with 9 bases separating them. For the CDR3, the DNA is TGTGCCAGCAGCCCGGGTGGTACTGAAGCTTTCTTT. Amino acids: CASSPGGTEAFF.

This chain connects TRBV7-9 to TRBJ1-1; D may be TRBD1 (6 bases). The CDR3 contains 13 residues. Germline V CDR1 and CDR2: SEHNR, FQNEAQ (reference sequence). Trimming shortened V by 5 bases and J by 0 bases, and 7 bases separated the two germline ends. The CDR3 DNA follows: TGTGCCAGCAGCACAGGGTTGAACACTGAAGCTTTCTTT. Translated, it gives CASSTGLNTEAFF.

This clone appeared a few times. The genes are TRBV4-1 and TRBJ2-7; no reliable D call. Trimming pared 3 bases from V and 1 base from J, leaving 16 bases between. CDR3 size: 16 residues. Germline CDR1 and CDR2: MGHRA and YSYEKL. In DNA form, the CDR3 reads TGCGCCAGCAGCCACAGTCCTGGCACCCTGTCCTACGAGCAGTACTTC. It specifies CASSHSPGTLSYEQYF.

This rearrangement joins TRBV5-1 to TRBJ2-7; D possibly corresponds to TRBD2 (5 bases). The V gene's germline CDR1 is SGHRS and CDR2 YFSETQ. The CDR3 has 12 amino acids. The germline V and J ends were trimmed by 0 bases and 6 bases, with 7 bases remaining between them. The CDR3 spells CASSLVGSEQYF. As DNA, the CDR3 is TGCGCCAGCAGCTTGGTGGGGAGCGAGCAGTACTTC.

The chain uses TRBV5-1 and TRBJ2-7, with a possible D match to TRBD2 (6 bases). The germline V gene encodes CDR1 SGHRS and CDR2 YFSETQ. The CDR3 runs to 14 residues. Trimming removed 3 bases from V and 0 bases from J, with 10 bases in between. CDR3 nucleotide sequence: TGCGCCAGCAGCTATAGCGGTTCCTCCTACGAGCAGTACTTC. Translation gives CASSYSGSSYEQYF.

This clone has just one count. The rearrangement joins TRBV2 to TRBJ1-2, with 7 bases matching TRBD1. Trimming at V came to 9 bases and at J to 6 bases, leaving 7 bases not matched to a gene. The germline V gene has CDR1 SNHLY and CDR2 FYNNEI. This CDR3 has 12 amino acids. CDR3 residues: CARQLGTDGYTF. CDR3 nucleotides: TGTGCCAGACAGCTTGGGACAGATGGCTACACCTTC.

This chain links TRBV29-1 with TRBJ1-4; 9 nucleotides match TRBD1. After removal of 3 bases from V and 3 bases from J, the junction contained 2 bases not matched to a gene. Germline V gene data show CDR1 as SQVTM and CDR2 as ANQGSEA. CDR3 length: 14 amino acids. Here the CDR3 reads CSVDRTGANEKLFF. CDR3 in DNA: TGCAGCGTTGATCGGACAGGGGCTAATGAAAAACTGTTTTTT.

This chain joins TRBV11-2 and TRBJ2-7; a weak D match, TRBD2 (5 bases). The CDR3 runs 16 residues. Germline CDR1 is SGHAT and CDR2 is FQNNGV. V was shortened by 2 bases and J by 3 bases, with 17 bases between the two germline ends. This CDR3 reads CASSLPFNRGGYEQYF. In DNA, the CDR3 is TGTGCCAGCAGCTTACCCTTTAACAGAGGAGGCTACGAGCAGTACTTC.

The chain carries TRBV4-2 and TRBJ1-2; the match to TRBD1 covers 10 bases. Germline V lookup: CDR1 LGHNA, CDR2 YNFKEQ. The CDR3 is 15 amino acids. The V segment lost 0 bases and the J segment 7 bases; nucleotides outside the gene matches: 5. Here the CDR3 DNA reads TGTGCCAGCAGCCAAGATCCCCGGGACAGGGGTGGCTACACCTTC. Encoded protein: CASSQDPRDRGGYTF.

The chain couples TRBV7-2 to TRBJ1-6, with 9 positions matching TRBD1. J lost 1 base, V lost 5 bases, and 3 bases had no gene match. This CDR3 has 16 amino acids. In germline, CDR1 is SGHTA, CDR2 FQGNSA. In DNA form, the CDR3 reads TGTGCCAGCAGCCGGGACAGGGAATCCTATAATTCACCCCTCCACTTT. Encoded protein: CASSRDRESYNSPLHF.

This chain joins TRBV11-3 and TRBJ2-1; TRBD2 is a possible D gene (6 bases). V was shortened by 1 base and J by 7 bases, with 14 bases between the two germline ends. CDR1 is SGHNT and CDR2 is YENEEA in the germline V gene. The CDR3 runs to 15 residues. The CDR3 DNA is TGTGCCAGCAGCTTAGCCCAAACGGGGAGGAATGAGCAGTTCTTC. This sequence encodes CASSLAQTGRNEQFF.

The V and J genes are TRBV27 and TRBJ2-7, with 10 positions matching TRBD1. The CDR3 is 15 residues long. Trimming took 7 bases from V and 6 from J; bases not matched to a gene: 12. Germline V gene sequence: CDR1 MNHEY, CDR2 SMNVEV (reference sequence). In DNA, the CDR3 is TGTGCCAGCATTCTGACCGGGACAGGGGAAGGCGAGCAGTACTTC. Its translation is CASILTGTGEGEQYF.

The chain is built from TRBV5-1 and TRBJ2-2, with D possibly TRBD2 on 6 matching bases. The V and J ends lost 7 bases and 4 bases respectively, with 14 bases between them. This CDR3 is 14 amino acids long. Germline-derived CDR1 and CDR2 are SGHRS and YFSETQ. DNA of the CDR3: TGCGCCAGCCGAATCCGGGGGTCCACCGGGGAGCTGTTTTTT. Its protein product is CASRIRGSTGELFF.

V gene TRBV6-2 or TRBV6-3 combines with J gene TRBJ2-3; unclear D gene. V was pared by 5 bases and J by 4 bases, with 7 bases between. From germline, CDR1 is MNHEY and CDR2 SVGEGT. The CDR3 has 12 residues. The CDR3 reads CASSPFSDTQYF. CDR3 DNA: TGTGCCAGCAGTCCCTTCTCAGATACGCAGTATTTT.

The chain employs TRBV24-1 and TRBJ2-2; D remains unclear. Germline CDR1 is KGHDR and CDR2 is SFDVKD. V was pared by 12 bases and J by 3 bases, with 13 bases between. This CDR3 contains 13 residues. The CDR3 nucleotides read TGTGCCCGCCCCCGGGTCCACACCGGGGAGCTGTTTTTT. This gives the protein CARPRVHTGELFF.

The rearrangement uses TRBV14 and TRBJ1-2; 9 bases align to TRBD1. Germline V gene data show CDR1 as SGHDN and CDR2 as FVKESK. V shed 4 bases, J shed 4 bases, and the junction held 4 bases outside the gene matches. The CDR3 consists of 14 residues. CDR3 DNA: TGTGCCAGCAGCCCCGGGACAGGGAGCTATGGCTACACCTTC. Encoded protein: CASSPGTGSYGYTF. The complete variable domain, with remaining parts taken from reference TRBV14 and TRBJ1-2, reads EAGVTQFPSHSVIEKGQTVTLRCDPISGHDNLYWYRRVMGKEIKFLLHFVKESKQDESGMPNNRFLAERTGGTYSTLKVQPAELEDSGVYFCASSPGTGSYGYTFGSGTRLTVV.

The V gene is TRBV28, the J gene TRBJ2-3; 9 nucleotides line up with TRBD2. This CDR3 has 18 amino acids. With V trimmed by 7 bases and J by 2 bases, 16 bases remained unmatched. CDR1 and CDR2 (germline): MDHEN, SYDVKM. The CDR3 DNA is TGTGCCAGCATTACCTCTTGGGGGAGCGGGGGGTTCACAGATACGCAGTATTTT. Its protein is CASITSWGSGGFTDTQYF.

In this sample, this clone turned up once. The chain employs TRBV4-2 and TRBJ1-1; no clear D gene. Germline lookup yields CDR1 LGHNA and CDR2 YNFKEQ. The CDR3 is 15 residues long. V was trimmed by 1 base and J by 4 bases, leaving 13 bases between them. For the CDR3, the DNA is TGTGCCAGCAGCCAAGTCGAGGGCTCGGGCACTGAAGCTTTCTTT. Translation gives CASSQVEGSGTEAFF.